Sequencing of this T cell receptor (beta chain) was carried out in a study of T cell clonality in common variable immunodeficiency. Notes on the study in general: CVID patient heterogeneity limited repertoire-clinical complication correlations. CVID subjects shared fewer TCRbeta clones than healthy controls did.

Heparinized whole blood, roughly 5 to 9 ml, came from each donor. Sequencing input was equivalent genomic DNA from CVID and controls. TCRdb's table, derived via immunoSEQ multiplex PCR, lists solely in-frame clones and lacks some. The record shows roughly 43,000 clones for this sample, with no singletons present. This clone was detected many times. The antigen is undetermined. The CDR3 is cut off 3 residues early in the read; its end comes from the germline J gene. This CDR3 is 14 amino acids long. Germline CDR1 MDHEN, CDR2 SYDVKM. V was trimmed by 3 bases and J by 6 bases, leaving 14 bases between them.

The sample was peripheral blood mononuclear cells. This chain links TRBV28 with TRBJ1-1; possible D gene TRBD1, 5 bases. This receptor was taken from a person aged 18 to 75 in good health. The sequenced part of the CDR3 DNA is TGTGCCAGCAGTTTCATTTGGGGGGTATCTGAA. Residues: CASSFIWGVSE. The full CDR3 protein reads CASSFIWGVSEAFF.